Below, 21 T cell receptor beta chains from the same sample are listed, as sequenced in a study of T cell repertoires in cytomegalovirus infection. TCRdb reanalysed the reads using MiXCR and keeps one entry per CDR3 protein. The table has 740,000 or so distinct CDR3 sequences, approximately 40% seen once. The sequenced sample was PBMCs. Receptors originate from a human donor in good health (CMV status not recorded). Some clones in this sample may be carry-over from other donors' samples.

This clonotype was seen a handful of times. V gene TRBV24-1 combines with J gene TRBJ1-5; TRBD1 is a possible D gene (6 bases). CDR3 length: 14 residues. Germline CDR1 and CDR2: KGHDR and SFDVKD. V was shortened by 7 bases and J by 7 bases, with 16 bases between the two germline ends. The CDR3 coding sequence is TGTGCCACCAGCCGAGGGGGTTCAGGCCAGCCCCAGCATTTT. Encoded protein: CATSRGGSGQPQHF.

This clonotype has just a few counts. The gene calls are TRBV6-2 or TRBV6-3 and TRBJ2-3; the D is unclear. CDR3 size: 15 residues. Trimming pared 2 bases from V and 0 bases from J, leaving 9 bases between. Per the germline V gene, CDR1 is MNHEY and CDR2 is SVGEGT. The CDR3 reads CASSYGSVSTDTQYF. The CDR3 region has the DNA TGTGCCAGCAGTTACGGTTCGGTCAGCACAGATACGCAGTATTTT.

The rearrangement uses TRBV28 and TRBJ2-1; D might be TRBD1 or TRBD2, each matching 5 bases. The CDR3 runs 16 residues. V lost 6 bases to trimming and J lost 6 bases, with 21 bases between them. CDR1 MDHEN and CDR2 SYDVKM come from the germline V gene. The CDR3 loop is CASSPAVGTELNEQFF. DNA of the CDR3: TGTGCCAGCAGCCCTGCGGTCGGGACGGAACTCAATGAGCAGTTCTTC.

This clonotype was found many times. V usage is TRBV7-2 and J usage is TRBJ2-1; the D gene is possibly TRBD2 (5 bases). The CDR3 is 13 amino acids. The germline CDR1 and CDR2 sequences are SGHTA and FQGNSA. Trimming left V 6 bases short and J 9 bases short, with 15 bases between. The CDR3 is CASSFTSGGEQFF. In nucleotides, the CDR3 is TGTGCCAGCAGTTTCACTAGTGGTGGTGAGCAGTTCTTC.

V and J are TRBV20-1 and TRBJ2-1; 7 positions match TRBD2. This CDR3 has 14 amino acids. Trimming removed 1 base from V and 7 bases from J; junction bases left unmatched: 7. Germline values: CDR1 DFQATT, CDR2 SNEGSKA (reference sequence). The CDR3 DNA follows: TGCAGTGCTAGAGTTGGGGGGGTCTTGAATGAGCAGTTCTTC. Translated, it gives CSARVGGVLNEQFF.

This clonotype was recorded at least ten times. The chain has TRBV7-2 and TRBJ1-2; D not resolved. V was pared by 1 base and J by 7 bases, with 16 bases between. The CDR3 sequence is 15 residues long. From germline, CDR1 is SGHTA and CDR2 FQGNSA. The CDR3 is CASSLGRPKAGGYTF. CDR3 sequence (DNA): TGTGCCAGCAGCTTAGGGAGGCCAAAGGCGGGTGGCTACACCTTC.

J is TRBJ2-1 and V is TRBV18, with D possibly being TRBD2 (5 bases). Germline-derived CDR1 and CDR2 are KGHSH and LQKENI. V was shortened by 4 bases and J by 0 bases, with 10 bases between the two germline ends. The CDR3 is made up of 15 amino acids. This CDR3 is CASSRPGDSYNEQFF. The DNA of the CDR3 is TGTGCCAGCTCACGACCCGGGGACTCCTACAATGAGCAGTTCTTC.

Of note for this clonotype: A much larger clone differs by one base, so this may be a read error. The DNA of the CDR3 is TGTTCCAGCAGCTCAGGACAGGGTAACAATTCACCCCTCCACTTT. Its translation: CSSSSGQGNNSPLHF. The chain uses TRBV7-6 and TRBJ1-6; 8 positions match TRBD1. CDR1 is SGHVS and CDR2 is FNYEAQ in the germline V gene. The CDR3 consists of 15 residues.

J is TRBJ2-1 and V is TRBV6-4, with D uncertain. This CDR3 is built from 12 residues. Germline CDR1 and CDR2: MRHNA and SNTAGT. V was shortened by 2 bases and J by 5 bases, with 4 bases between the two germline ends. CDR3 loop: CASSDGHNEQFF. The CDR3 region has the DNA TGTGCCAGCAGTGACGGGCACAATGAGCAGTTCTTC.

This chain connects TRBV7-4 to TRBJ1-1, with D perhaps matching TRBD1 (5 bases). V was pared by 4 bases and J by 6 bases, with 21 bases between. Per the germline V gene, CDR1 is SGHVT and CDR2 is SQSDAQ. The CDR3 is 16 residues long. This CDR3 is CASSSRVGGKGAEAFF. The CDR3 region has the DNA TGTGCCAGCAGCTCCCGCGTCGGGGGGAAGGGCGCTGAAGCTTTCTTT.

The chain recombines TRBV20-1 with TRBJ2-1; perhaps TRBD2 as D (6 bases). V was shortened by 3 bases and J by 13 bases, with 10 bases between the two germline ends. CDR1 is DFQATT and CDR2 is SNEGSKA in the germline V gene (reference sequence). This CDR3 comprises 10 residues. DNA for the CDR3: TGCAGTGCTAGCCCCGGGAGTCAGTTCTTC. This sequence encodes CSASPGSQFF.

V usage is TRBV6-2 or TRBV6-3 and J usage is TRBJ1-5; 7 bases align to TRBD1. Per germline, CDR1 MNHEY and CDR2 SVGEGT. V lost 5 bases, J lost 9 bases, and 7 bases stayed unmatched. This CDR3 region has 13 residues. The CDR3 here is CASSGDRVGPQHF. CDR3 in DNA: TGTGCCAGCAGTGGAGACAGGGTGGGGCCCCAGCATTTT.

This clonotype was observed at least ten times. The chain has TRBV2 and TRBJ2-7; 11 bases map to TRBD2. V lost 1 base and J lost 1; bases outside the gene matches: 3. Germline lookup yields CDR1 SNHLY and CDR2 FYNNEI. The CDR3 consists of 16 residues. CDR3 loop: CASSEVGTSGSYEQYF. The DNA of the CDR3 is TGTGCCAGCAGTGAAGTAGGGACTAGCGGATCCTACGAGCAGTACTTC. The full variable domain, its missing parts supplied by reference TRBV2 and TRBJ2-7, is EPEVTQTPSHQVTQMGQEVILRCVPISNHLYFYWYRQILGQKVEFLVSFYNNEISEKSEIFDDQFSVERPDGSNFTLKIRSTKLEDSAMYFCASSEVGTSGSYEQYFGPGTRLTVT.

The sample holds a few counts of this clonotype. This chain links TRBV7-9 with TRBJ2-7; 7 bases line up with TRBD1. Germline V CDR1 and CDR2: SEHNR, FQNEAQ (reference sequence). V gave up 5 bases and J gave up 5 bases; unmatched junction bases: 6. The CDR3 is 13 amino acids. CDR3: CASSPGQPNEQYF. DNA of the CDR3: TGTGCCAGCAGCCCGGGACAGCCCAACGAGCAGTACTTC.

The V call is TRBV29-1, the J call TRBJ2-5, with 8 bases lining up with TRBD1. This CDR3 has 12 residues. V lost 6 bases to trimming and J lost 5 bases; unmatched junction nucleotides: 5. CDR1 and CDR2 from the germline V gene are SQVTM and ANQGSEA. CDR3 nucleotides: TGCAGCGTGCAGGGGGCTGAGGAGACCCAGTACTTC. Translated, it gives CSVQGAEETQYF.

This clonotype turned up a few times. The chain couples TRBV11-2 to TRBJ1-4, with TRBD1 matching over 7 bases. This CDR3 region has 16 residues. Germline-derived CDR1 and CDR2 are SGHAT and FQNNGV. The junction had 7 bases not matched to a gene; V was cut back by 1 base and J by 5 bases. CDR3 in DNA: TGTGCCAGCAGCTTAGGACAGGGTTTCGAGAATGAAAAACTGTTTTTT. This translates into CASSLGQGFENEKLFF. The full variable domain, completed using reference TRBV11-2 and TRBJ1-4, is EAGVAQSPRYKIIEKRQSVAFWCNPISGHATLYWYQQILGQGPKLLIQFQNNGVVDDSQLPKDRFSAERLKGVDSTLKIQPAKLEDSAVYLCASSLGQGFENEKLFFGSGTQLSVL.

Notes on this clonotype: This clone may be a read error of a much larger clone one base away. This chain uses TRBV20-1 with TRBJ2-1, with 8 positions matching TRBD2. CDR1 and CDR2 (germline): DFQATT, SNEGSKA (reference sequence). The length of the CDR3 is 14 residues. Written as DNA, the CDR3 is TGCAGTTCTAGCGGGTTGCTCTCCTACAATGAGCAGTTCTTC. Encoded protein: CSSSGLLSYNEQFF.

Comment on this clonotype: This may be a read error, as it is one base from a much larger clone. This chain joins TRBV6-1 and TRBJ1-1; possibly TRBD1 for D (5 bases). The germline V and J ends were trimmed by 7 bases and 0 bases, with 12 bases remaining between them. The CDR3 spans 14 residues. CDR1 is MNHNS and CDR2 is SASEGT in the germline V gene. CDR3 sequence: CASIPDSLNTEAFF. The CDR3, as DNA: TGTGCCAGCATCCCAGACAGCCTGAACACTGAAGCTTTCTTT.

In regard to this clonotype: The germline gene is not matched at one end of the junction; a read error may be the cause. The chain employs TRBV7-6 and TRBJ2-5, with D possibly being TRBD2 (6 bases). The CDR3 contains 15 residues. Germline CDR1 SGHVS, CDR2 FNYEAQ. The CDR3 sequence: CDSSPEEGFQETQYF. CDR3 DNA: TGTGACAGCAGCCCGGAGGAGGGGTTCCAAGAGACCCAGTACTTC.

This clonotype was seen many times. This chain joins TRBV7-2 and TRBJ1-5; D perhaps matches TRBD1 (5 bases). Germline loops: CDR1 SGHTA, CDR2 FQGNSA. The CDR3 runs 16 residues. Trimming pared 4 bases from V and 3 bases from J, leaving 16 bases between. CDR3 DNA: TGTGCCAGCAGCTATCAGGGTAACGTTCCCAATCAGCCCCAGCATTTT. It encodes CASSYQGNVPNQPQHF.

The J gene is TRBJ1-5, the V gene TRBV7-3; the D is unclear. Germline CDR1 SGHTA, CDR2 FQGTGA. The V end was cut by 5 bases, the J end by 10 bases, with 15 bases between. The length of the CDR3 is 13 residues. The CDR3 protein is CASSHGEGFPQHF. The CDR3 DNA reads as TGTGCCAGCAGCCACGGAGAAGGATTTCCCCAGCATTTT.